This entry is about one T cell receptor beta chain. Its antigen is not known. The sample is drawn from a study of breast tumors, draining lymph nodes, adjacent tissues. Findings and limits, study-wide: Most tumor T cells seemingly derive from lymph node, then expand in tumor. Tumor TCR diversity was below lymph nodes but above nontumor tissue.

The CDR3 is made up of 15 amino acids. The V and J ends lost 7 bases and 10 bases, in that order; junction bases with no gene match: 15. CDR1 and CDR2 (germline): MNHEY, SMNVEV (reference sequence). Samples came from axillary lymph nodes draining the breast cancer. TCRdb reprocessed the multiplex PCR reads with MiXCR, giving one entry per CDR3 protein. The sample includes 180,000 or so distinct CDR3 sequences, approximately 30% of them seen just once. Sequences were obtained from axillary lymph node tissue. The chain uses TRBV27 and TRBJ1-4; 7 bases fit TRBD1. This TCR came from a female donor with breast cancer. Some clones in this sample may be carry-over from other donors' samples. CDR3 amino acids: CASTRGGASERKLFF. As DNA, the CDR3 is TGTGCCAGCACCAGAGGGGGCGCGAGCGAACGAAAACTGTTTTTT.